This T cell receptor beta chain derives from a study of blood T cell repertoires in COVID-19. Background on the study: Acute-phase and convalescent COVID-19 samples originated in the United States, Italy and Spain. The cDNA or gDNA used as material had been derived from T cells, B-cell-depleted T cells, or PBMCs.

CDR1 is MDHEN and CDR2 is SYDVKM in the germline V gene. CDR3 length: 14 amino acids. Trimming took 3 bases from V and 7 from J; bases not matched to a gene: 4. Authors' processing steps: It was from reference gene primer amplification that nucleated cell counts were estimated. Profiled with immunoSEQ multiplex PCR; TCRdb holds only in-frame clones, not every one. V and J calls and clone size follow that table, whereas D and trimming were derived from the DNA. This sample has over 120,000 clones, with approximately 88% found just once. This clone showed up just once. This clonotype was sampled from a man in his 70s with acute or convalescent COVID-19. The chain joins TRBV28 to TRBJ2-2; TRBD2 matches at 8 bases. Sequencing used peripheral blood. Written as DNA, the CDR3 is TGTGCCAGCAGTTTCAGCGGGAGACACGGGGAGCTGTTTTTT. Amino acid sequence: CASSFSGRHGELFF.